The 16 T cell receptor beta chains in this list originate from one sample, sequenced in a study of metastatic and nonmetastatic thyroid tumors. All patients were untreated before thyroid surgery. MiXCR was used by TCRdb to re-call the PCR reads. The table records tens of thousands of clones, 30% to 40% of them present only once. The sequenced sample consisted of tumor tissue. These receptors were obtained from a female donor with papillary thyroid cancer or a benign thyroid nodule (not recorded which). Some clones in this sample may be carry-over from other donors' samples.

The CDR3 nucleotides are TGCAGTGCTAAAAAGCGGGATTATCGCGAGCAGTACTTC. It is translated as CSAKKRDYREQYF. This chain links TRBV20-1 with TRBJ2-7, with 7 nucleotides matching TRBD2. The CDR3 sequence is 13 residues long. CDR1 DFQATT and CDR2 SNEGSKA come from the germline V gene (reference sequence). V shed 4 bases, J shed 6 bases, and the junction held 9 bases outside the gene matches.

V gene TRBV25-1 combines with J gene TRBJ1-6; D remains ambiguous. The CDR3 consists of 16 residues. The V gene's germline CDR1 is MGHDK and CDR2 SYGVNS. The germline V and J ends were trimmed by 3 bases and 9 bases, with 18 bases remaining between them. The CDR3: CASSDHRDLGISPLHF. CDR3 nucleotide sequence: TGTGCCAGCAGTGATCATCGAGATCTAGGGATTTCACCCCTCCACTTT.

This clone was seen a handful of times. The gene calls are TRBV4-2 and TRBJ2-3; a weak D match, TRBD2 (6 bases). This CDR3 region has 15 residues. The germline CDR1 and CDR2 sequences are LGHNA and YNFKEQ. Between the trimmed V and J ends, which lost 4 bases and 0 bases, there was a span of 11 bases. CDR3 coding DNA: TGTGCCAGCAGCCCTGGCGGGGCTAGCACAGATACGCAGTATTTT. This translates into CASSPGGASTDTQYF.

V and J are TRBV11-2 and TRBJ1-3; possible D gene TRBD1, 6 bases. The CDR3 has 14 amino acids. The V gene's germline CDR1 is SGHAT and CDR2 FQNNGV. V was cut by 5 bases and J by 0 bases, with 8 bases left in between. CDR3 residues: CASSRTDSGNTIYF. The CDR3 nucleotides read TGTGCCAGCAGCCGGACAGACTCTGGAAACACCATATATTTT.

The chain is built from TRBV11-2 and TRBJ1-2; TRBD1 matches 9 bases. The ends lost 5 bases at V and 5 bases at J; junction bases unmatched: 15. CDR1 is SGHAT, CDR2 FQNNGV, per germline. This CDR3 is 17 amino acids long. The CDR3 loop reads CASSNNLQGAASYGYTF. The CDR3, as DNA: TGTGCCAGCAGCAACAACCTACAGGGGGCCGCATCGTATGGCTACACCTTC.

CDR3 loop: CASTTMGRVSYGYTF. In DNA, the CDR3 is TGTGCCAGCACCACAATGGGGAGGGTGAGCTATGGCTACACCTTC. The chain carries TRBV12-3 or TRBV12-4 and TRBJ1-2; D is ambiguous. The CDR3 has 15 amino acids. V was clipped by 7 bases and J by 4 bases, with 19 bases between them.

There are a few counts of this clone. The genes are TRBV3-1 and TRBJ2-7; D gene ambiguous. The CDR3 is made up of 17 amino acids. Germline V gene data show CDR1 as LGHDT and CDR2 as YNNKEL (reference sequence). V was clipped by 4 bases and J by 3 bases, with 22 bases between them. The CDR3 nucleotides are TGTGCCAGCAGCCCAAATAGGATTGTAGGCAGCCTCTACGAGCAGTACTTC. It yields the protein CASSPNRIVGSLYEQYF.

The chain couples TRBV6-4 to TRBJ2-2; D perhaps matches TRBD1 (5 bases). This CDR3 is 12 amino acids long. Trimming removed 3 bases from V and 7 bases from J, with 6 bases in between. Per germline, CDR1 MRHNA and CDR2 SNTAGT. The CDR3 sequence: CASSEGVGELFF. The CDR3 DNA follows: TGTGCCAGCAGTGAAGGGGTCGGGGAGCTGTTTTTT.

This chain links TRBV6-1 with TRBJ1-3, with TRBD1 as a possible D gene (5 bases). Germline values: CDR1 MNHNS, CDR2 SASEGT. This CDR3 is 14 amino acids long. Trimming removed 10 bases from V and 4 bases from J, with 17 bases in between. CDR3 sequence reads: CAITPGSSGNTIYF. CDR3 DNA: TGTGCCATCACTCCAGGGAGTTCCGGAAACACCATATATTTT.

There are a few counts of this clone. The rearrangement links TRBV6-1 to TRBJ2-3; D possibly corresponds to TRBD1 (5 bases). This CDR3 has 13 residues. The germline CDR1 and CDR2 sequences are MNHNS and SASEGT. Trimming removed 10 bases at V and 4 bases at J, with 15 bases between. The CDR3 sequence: CATRDLNSDTQYF. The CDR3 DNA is TGTGCCACCAGGGATTTAAACTCAGATACGCAGTATTTT.

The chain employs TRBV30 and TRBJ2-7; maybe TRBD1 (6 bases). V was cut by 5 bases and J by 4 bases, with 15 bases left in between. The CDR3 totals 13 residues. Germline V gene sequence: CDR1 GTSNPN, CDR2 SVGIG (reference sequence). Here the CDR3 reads CAWGAKTGYEQYF. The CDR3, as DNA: TGTGCCTGGGGCGCTAAGACAGGATACGAGCAGTACTTC.

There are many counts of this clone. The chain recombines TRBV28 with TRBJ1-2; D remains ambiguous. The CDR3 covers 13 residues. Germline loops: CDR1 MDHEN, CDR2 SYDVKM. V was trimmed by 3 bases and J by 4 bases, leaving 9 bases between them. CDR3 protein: CASSFGYIYGYTF. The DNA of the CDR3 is TGTGCCAGCAGTTTCGGGTATATCTATGGCTACACCTTC.

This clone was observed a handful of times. The CDR3 DNA is TGCGCCAGCAGCCGCGTACTAGCGGGAGAGGAGACCCAGTACTTC. This encodes CASSRVLAGEETQYF. The rearrangement joins TRBV5-1 to TRBJ2-5, with TRBD2 matching over 11 bases. CDR1 SGHRS and CDR2 YFSETQ come from the germline V gene. V lost 4 bases, J lost 5 bases, and 7 bases stayed unmatched. The CDR3 consists of 15 residues.

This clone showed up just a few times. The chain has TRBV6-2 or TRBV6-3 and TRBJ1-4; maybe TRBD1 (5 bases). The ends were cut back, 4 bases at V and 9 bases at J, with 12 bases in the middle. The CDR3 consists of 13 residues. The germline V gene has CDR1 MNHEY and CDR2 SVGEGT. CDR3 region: CASSSAGSQKLFF. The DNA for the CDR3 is TGTGCCAGCAGTTCCGCAGGGAGTCAAAAACTGTTTTTT.

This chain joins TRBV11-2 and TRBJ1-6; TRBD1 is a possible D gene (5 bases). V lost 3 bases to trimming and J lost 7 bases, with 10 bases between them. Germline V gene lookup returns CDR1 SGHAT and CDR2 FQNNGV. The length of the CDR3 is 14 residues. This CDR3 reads CASSFGDGNSPLHF. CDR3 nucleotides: TGTGCCAGCAGCTTCGGGGACGGGAATTCACCCCTCCACTTT.

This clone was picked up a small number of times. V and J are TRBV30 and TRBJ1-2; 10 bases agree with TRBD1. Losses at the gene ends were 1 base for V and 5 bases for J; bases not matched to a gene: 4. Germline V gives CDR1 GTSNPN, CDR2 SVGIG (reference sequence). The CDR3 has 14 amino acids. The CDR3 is CAWSETGGNYGYTF. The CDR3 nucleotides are TGTGCCTGGAGTGAGACAGGGGGCAATTATGGCTACACCTTC.